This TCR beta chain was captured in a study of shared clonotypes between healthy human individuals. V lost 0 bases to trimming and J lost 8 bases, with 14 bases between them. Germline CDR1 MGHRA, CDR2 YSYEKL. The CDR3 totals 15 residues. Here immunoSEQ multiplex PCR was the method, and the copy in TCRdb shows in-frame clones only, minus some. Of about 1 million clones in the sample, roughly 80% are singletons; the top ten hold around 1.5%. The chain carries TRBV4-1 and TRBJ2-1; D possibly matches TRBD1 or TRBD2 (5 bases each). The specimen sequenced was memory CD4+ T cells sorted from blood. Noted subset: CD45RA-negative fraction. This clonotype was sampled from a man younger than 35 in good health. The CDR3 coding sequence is TGCGCCAGCAGCCAAGAGGGACGGAGGCACCATGAGCAGTTCTTC. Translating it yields CASSQEGRRHHEQFF.